The sequence of this T cell receptor beta chain was determined in a study of shared clonotypes between healthy human individuals. Study background: A donor's plate count was three for CD4 naive and three for CD4 memory; CD8 naive had two and CD8 memory one.

Original methodology: ImmunoSEQ only sent back junction sequences with no quality scores, so filtering was done differently. Profiling relied on immunoSEQ multiplex PCR, and the TCRdb table lists in-frame clones only, not all of them. The D gene and trimming were derived from the DNA, and the V and J assignments and clone size from that table. The sample consists of about 100,000 clones, about 71% of them appearing once. Trimming took 4 bases from V and 5 from J; bases not matched to a gene: 8. Looked up from germline, CDR1 is WSHSY and CDR2 is SAAADI. This CDR3 is 14 amino acids long. As to this clone: Its antigen remains unidentified.

Study-level results: Rarefaction curves obtained for sorted subsets showed sequencing incomplete despite large depth. Sampling involved blood alone; tissue repertoires likely differ.

The TCR was taken from a woman in her 30s in good health. Material: memory CD8+ T cells sorted from blood. The subset: CD45RO+ cells pooled with CCR7-negative TemRA cells. The chain has TRBV10-2 and TRBJ2-7, with 7 bases aligning to TRBD2. The CDR3 sequence is CASSVRDGRHEQYF. In DNA, the CDR3 is TGCGCCAGCAGTGTACGTGACGGGAGGCACGAGCAGTACTTC.